Below, one T cell receptor beta chain is given with its context. Its cognate antigen is unknown. This CDR3 has 16 amino acids. V dropped 6 bases and J dropped 1; count of bases not matched to a gene: 8. Germline assignment: CDR1 MDHEN and CDR2 SYDVKM. The data were obtained in a study of cytomegalovirus exposure and HLA in healthy donors. Findings and limits, study-wide: Several of the most significant clusters appeared linked to common viral pathogens, based on a later analysis. Later genetic work tied a missense DCLRE1C variant to beta-chain V and J trimming. Some public TCRs appeared in many individuals, while most sequences were rare. Accurate prediction of most subjects' HLA-A and HLA-B alleles from TCR beta sequences was reported.

60 Vbeta and 13 Jbeta primers were used in PCR. Sequencing used immunoSEQ multiplex PCR; TCRdb keeps in-frame clones, though not all of them. This sample carries under 150,000 clones, roughly 69% of them seen once, and the ten largest clones take about 3%. Sequencing used PBMCs. The chain combines TRBV28 with TRBJ2-2; 7 bases line up with TRBD1. The source of this sequence is a human donor in good health. CDR3 coding DNA: TGTGCCAGCAGCCCAAGACAGGGACAGAACACCGGGGAGCTGTTTTTT. Protein sequence: CASSPRQGQNTGELFF.